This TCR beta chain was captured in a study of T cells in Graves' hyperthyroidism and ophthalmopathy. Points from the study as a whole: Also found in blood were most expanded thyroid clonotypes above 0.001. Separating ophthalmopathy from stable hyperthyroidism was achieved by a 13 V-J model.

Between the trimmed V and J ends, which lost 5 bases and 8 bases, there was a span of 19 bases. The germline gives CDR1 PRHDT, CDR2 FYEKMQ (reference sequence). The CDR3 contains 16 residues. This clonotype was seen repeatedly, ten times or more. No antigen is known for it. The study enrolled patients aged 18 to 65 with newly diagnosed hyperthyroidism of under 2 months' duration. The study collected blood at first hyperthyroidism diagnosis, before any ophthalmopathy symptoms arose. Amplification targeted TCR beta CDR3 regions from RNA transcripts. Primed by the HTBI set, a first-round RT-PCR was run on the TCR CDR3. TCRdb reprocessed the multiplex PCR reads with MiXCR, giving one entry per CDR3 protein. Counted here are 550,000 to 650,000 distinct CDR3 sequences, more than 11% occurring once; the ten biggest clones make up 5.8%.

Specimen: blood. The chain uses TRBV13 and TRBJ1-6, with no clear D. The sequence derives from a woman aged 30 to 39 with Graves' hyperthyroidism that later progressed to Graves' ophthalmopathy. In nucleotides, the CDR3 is TGTGCCAGCAGCCTACTTATACACGGACGGGATTCACCCCTCCACTTT. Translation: CASSLLIHGRDSPLHF.